These 3 T cell receptor beta chains were all obtained from the same sample, sequenced in a study of human T cells and chemical hapten exposure. As to time point: pre-sensitization, week 0. The treatment here: therapeutic diphenylcyclopropenone sensitization with weekly scalp DPC. TCRdb reprocessed the RACE reads via MiXCR and lists one record per CDR3 protein. Of fewer than 200,000 distinct CDR3 sequences listed, nearly 30% are singletons. This specimen consisted of whole blood, obtained in connection with sensitization to the hapten diphenylcyclopropenone (DPC). These receptors originate from a young woman with alopecia areata. Some clones in this sample may be carry-over from other donors' samples.

The V and J genes are TRBV27 and TRBJ2-5; weak D call: TRBD1 (6 bases). With 7 bases removed from V and 4 bases from J, the gap between germline ends came to 16 bases. This CDR3 contains 14 residues. The germline gives CDR1 MNHEY, CDR2 SMNVEV (reference sequence). This CDR3 reads CASKEQGQLETQYF. Here the CDR3 DNA reads TGTGCCAGCAAAGAACAGGGACAATTAGAGACCCAGTACTTC.

The V and J genes are TRBV7-9 and TRBJ2-1, with D uncertain. This CDR3 region has 13 residues. CDR1 SEHNR and CDR2 FQNEAQ come from the germline V gene (reference sequence). Trimming cost V 5 bases and J 5 bases, with 10 bases left between them. The CDR3 nucleotides are TGTGCCAGCAGCAGTAGCCCTCACAATGAGCAGTTCTTC. This translates into CASSSSPHNEQFF.

The chain recombines TRBV20-1 with TRBJ2-5, with 13 bases matching TRBD2. The trim removed 5 bases at V and 5 bases at J, leaving 5 bases unmatched. The CDR3 is 14 amino acids. Germline assignment: CDR1 DFQATT and CDR2 SNEGSKA (reference sequence). CDR3 in amino acids: CSAPTSGGGETQYF. CDR3 in DNA: TGCAGTGCTCCTACTAGCGGGGGGGGTGAGACCCAGTACTTC.